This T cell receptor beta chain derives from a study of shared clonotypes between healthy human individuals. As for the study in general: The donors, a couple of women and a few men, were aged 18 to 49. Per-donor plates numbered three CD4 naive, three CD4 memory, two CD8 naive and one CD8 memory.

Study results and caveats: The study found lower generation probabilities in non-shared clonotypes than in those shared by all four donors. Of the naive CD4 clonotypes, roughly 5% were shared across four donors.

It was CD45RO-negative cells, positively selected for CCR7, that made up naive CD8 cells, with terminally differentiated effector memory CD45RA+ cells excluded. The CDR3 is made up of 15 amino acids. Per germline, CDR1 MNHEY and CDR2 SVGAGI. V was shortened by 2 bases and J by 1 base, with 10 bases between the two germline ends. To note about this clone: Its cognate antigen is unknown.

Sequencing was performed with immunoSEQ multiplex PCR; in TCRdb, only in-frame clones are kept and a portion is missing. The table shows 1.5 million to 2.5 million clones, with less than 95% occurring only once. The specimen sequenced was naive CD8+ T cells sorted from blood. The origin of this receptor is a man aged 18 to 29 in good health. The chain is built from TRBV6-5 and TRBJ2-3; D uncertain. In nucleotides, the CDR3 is TGTGCCAGCAGTTACGGCACACTTGGCACAGATACGCAGTATTTT. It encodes CASSYGTLGTDTQYF.